This TCR beta chain was retrieved from a study of T-cell reconstitution after alpha-beta-depleted transplantation in children. It was with unique molecular identifiers that the TCRbeta library was prepared. In TCRdb, the PCR reads were re-called with MiXCR into one record per CDR3 protein. In the table there are 70,000 to 100,000 distinct CDR3 sequences, more than 10% of which are singletons. The CDR3 extends over 14 amino acids. Germline V lookup: CDR1 MGHRA, CDR2 YSYEKL. V lost 3 bases and J lost 9; bases outside the gene matches: 6. There are many counts of this clonotype. The chain combines TRBV4-1 with TRBJ2-1, with 9 nucleotides matching TRBD2. Sequences were derived from PBMCs from the stem cell graft donor, sampled from the stem cell graft. This receptor was identified in a human donor who donated a stem cell graft to a child with inherited bone marrow failure. CDR3 sequence (DNA): TGCGCCAGCAGCCAGTCAATAGCGGGAGCTGAGCAGTTCTTC. This sequence encodes CASSQSIAGAEQFF.